These 10 T cell receptor beta chains were sequenced from one sample in a study of TET2 disruption in CD19-targeted CAR T cells. TCRdb's copy holds only in-frame clones and misses some; the assay was immunoSEQ multiplex PCR. The table for this sample gives about 25,000 clones. The sample's treatment: autologous CTL019 cells: CD19 CAR with 4-1BB and CD3 zeta domains. Antigens for these TCRs are unknown. The specimen was CD8- CAR+ T cells sorted from cultured blood T cells, collected for CD19 CAR T cell therapy. Noted subset: CD8-negative CAR-positive T cells from the infusion product. All receptors come from a man in his 70s with chronic lymphocytic leukemia.

Comment on this clone: Coverage ceases 3 residues before the CDR3 finishes, and the germline J gene fills in the end. This chain joins TRBV7-8 and TRBJ2-4; 10 bases match TRBD2. With 7 bases clipped from V and 0 bases from J, the junction kept 12 bases outside the gene matches. Germline V CDR1 and CDR2: SGHVS, FQNEAQ. This CDR3 has 18 residues. The CDR3 bases that were read are TGTGCCAGCACCTTCTCCAGCGGGGGGGAGGTAGCCAAAAACATT. It codes for CASTFSSGGEVAKNI. The entire CDR3 reads CASTFSSGGEVAKNIQYF.

Worth noting for this clone: The read stops 3 residues short of the end of the CDR3; the missing end is completed from the germline J gene. This rearrangement joins TRBV18 to TRBJ2-4, with 11 bases identical to TRBD1. This CDR3 comprises 16 residues. In germline, CDR1 is KGHSH, CDR2 LQKENI. CDR3 DNA, as far as it was read: TGTGCCAGCTCACCAGGACAGGGGGCTGGCAATCAGCCT. It encodes CASSPGQGAGNQP. The whole CDR3 reads CASSPGQGAGNQPQYF.

Points on this clone: At one end the junction does not follow the germline gene, possibly because of a read error. The CDR3 extends 3 residues past the end of the read, so its final part is completed from the germline J gene. The chain employs TRBV7-7 and TRBJ2-3, with D tentatively TRBD1 (5 bases). This CDR3 is 13 amino acids long. Germline V gives CDR1 SSHAT, CDR2 FNYEAQ (reference sequence). The CDR3 sequence: CSSSLAGTDTQYF. CDR3 DNA (partial): TGTTCCAGCAGCTTAGCAGGGACAGATACG.

CDR3 DNA, as far as it was read: TGTGCCAGCAGTTTCGGGAGCGGGGGCTACGAG. The encoded protein is CASSFGSGGYE. The full CDR3 protein is CASSFGSGGYEQYF. The rearrangement links TRBV28 to TRBJ2-7; 8 bases map to TRBD2. Read coverage stops 3 residues before the CDR3 terminus; the germline J gene supplies the remainder. The CDR3 covers 14 residues. V lost 3 bases to trimming and J lost 3 bases; unmatched junction nucleotides: 4. Germline assignment: CDR1 MDHEN and CDR2 SYDVKM.

About this clone itself: Sequencing ends 3 residues short of the CDR3 end; the germline J gene provides the rest. V is TRBV27 and J is TRBJ2-7; D possibly matches TRBD1 or TRBD2 (6 bases each). With 7 bases removed from V and 5 bases from J, the gap between germline ends came to 18 bases. The CDR3 sequence is 14 residues long. Germline V gene sequence: CDR1 MNHEY, CDR2 SMNVEV (reference sequence). The CDR3 loop is CASIPWQGRHEQYF. CDR3 bases read: TGTGCCAGCATCCCTTGGCAGGGGAGGCACGAG.

On this clone: Read coverage stops 3 residues before the CDR3 terminus; the germline J gene supplies the remainder. The gene calls are TRBV18 and TRBJ1-2; a possible D gene is TRBD1 (6 bases). Germline values: CDR1 KGHSH, CDR2 LQKENI. The CDR3 sequence is 15 residues long. CDR3 sequence reads: CASSTSSGGADDYTF. The DNA read from the CDR3 is TGTGCCAGCTCAACTTCTAGCGGGGGGGCTGATGAC.

A note on this clone: The observed sequence ends 3 residues before the CDR3 terminus, with the missing tail filled in from the germline J gene. The chain is built from TRBV10-3 and TRBJ2-4, with D possibly TRBD1 on 6 matching bases. Germline V CDR1 and CDR2: ENHRY, SYGVKD. The CDR3 contains 15 residues. Incomplete CDR3 DNA: TGTGCCATCAGTGAGCGGACAGAAATTAACTATGGT. It is translated as CAISERTEINYG. The CDR3 reads in full as CAISERTEINYGQYF.

Regarding this clone: The CDR3 end lies 3 residues beyond the end of the read and is filled in from the germline J gene. This sequence joins TRBV7-6 and TRBJ1-4, with TRBD1 identical over 7 bases. CDR1 is SGHVS, CDR2 FNYEAQ, per germline. With 1 base clipped from V and 1 base from J, the junction kept 0 bases outside the gene matches. The CDR3 is 15 residues long. The CDR3 sequence: CASSLDRGTNEKLFF. The sequenced CDR3 bases are TGTGCCAGCAGCTTAGACAGGGGAACTAATGAAAAA.

Turning to this clone: One end of the junction is discordant with germline, which a read error may explain. The read ends 3 residues early relative to the CDR3; the germline J gene fills the gap. The sample contains more than one DNA sequence encoding this CDR3. The rearrangement uses TRBV6-2 or TRBV6-3 and TRBJ1-2; 9 nucleotides align to TRBD1. Germline V gene data show CDR1 as MNHEY and CDR2 as SVGEGT. This CDR3 is 16 amino acids long. CDR3 DNA (partial): TGTGCCAGCACCCCCCAAGGAACAGGGGGCTACTATGGT. The encoded protein is CASTPQGTGGYYG. The full CDR3 sequence reads CASTPQGTGGYYGYTF.

On this clone: The CDR3 end is not reached by the read, which stops 3 residues before it; the germline J gene fills it in. The gene calls are TRBV5-4 and TRBJ2-7; D perhaps matches TRBD1 (5 bases). This CDR3 comprises 15 residues. CDR1 SGHNT and CDR2 YYREEE come from the germline V gene (reference sequence). V was shortened by 3 bases and J by 3 bases, with 16 bases between the two germline ends. CDR3 amino acids: CASSYTGQGNYEQYF. CDR3 DNA, as far as it was read: TGTGCCAGCAGCTACACCGGACAAGGGAACTACGAG.